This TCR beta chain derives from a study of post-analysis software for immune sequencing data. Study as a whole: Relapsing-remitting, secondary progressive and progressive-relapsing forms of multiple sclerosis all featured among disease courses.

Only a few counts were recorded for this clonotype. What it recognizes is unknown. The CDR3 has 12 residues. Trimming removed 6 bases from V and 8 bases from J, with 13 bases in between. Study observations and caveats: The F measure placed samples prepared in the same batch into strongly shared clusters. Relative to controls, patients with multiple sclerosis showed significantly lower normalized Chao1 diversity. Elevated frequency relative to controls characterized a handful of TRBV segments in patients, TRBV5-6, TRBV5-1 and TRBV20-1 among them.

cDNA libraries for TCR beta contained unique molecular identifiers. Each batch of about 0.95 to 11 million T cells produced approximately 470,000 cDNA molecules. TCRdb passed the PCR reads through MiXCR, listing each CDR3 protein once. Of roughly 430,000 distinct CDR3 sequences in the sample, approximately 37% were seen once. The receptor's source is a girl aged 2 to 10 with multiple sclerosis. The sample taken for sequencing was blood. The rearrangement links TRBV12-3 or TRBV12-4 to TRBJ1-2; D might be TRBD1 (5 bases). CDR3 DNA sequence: TGTGCCAGCAGCGCCGGGGGAACCGGCTACACCTTC. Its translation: CASSAGGTGYTF.